A single sample is the source of the 3 T cell receptor beta chains below, sequenced in a study of T cells after yellow fever vaccination. TCRdb fed the 5' RACE reads into MiXCR, producing one record per CDR3 protein. The sample holds about 120,000 distinct CDR3 sequences, about 8.8% seen once. Source: CD8+ T cells sorted from PBMCs, taken on the day of the yellow fever booster vaccination. The receptors shown here come from a man between 18 and 35 years old who received the YFV17D yellow fever vaccine.

This clonotype was found a few times. The chain recombines TRBV6-2 or TRBV6-3 with TRBJ2-1; 11 nucleotides line up with TRBD2. V was clipped by 2 bases and J by 7 bases; unmatched bases: 10. The CDR3 contains 17 residues. Germline V gene sequence: CDR1 MNHEY, CDR2 SVGEGT. The CDR3, as DNA: TGTGCCAGCAGTTACCCTAATCCTAGCGGGGGGCGAAATGAGCAGTTCTTC. Translated, it gives CASSYPNPSGGRNEQFF.

At least ten counts were recorded for this clonotype. The chain recombines TRBV4-1 with TRBJ1-3, with unresolved D. This CDR3 has 13 residues. Germline V lookup: CDR1 MGHRA, CDR2 YSYEKL. The V end lost 2 bases, the J end lost 2 bases, and 4 bases lay between the germline ends. The CDR3 spells CASSQSPGNTIYF. The CDR3 nucleotides read TGCGCCAGCAGCCAATCTCCTGGAAACACCATATATTTT.

The sample holds a few counts of this clonotype. The chain joins TRBV5-5 to TRBJ1-3, with 8 bases aligning to TRBD1. Germline V CDR1 and CDR2: SGHKS, YYEKEE (reference sequence). The CDR3 loop spans 13 amino acids. Germline trimming cut 7 bases from V and 4 bases from J; bases unmatched to any gene: 4. The CDR3 DNA reads as TGTGCCAGCGCCGGGACAGGCGGAAACACCATATATTTT. Amino acid sequence: CASAGTGGNTIYF.